This record covers a single T cell receptor beta chain. No antigen is known for it. V gave up 8 bases and J gave up 7 bases; unmatched junction bases: 13. CDR3 length: 16 amino acids. Germline V gene sequence: CDR1 SGHTA, CDR2 FQGNSA. The data are from a study of PD-L1 blockade in urothelial cancer. Study in general: About 90% of the roughly 30 patients were men with bladder-origin urothelial cancer.

Profiling relied on immunoSEQ multiplex PCR, and the TCRdb table lists in-frame clones only, not all of them. The sample lists 75,000 to 95,000 clones; 91% were seen once. Documented time point: peripheral blood 6 weeks after treatment start. The study, taken as a whole, reports: Where pretreatment blood TCR clonality fell below the median, better survival was predicted.

Sequencing was performed on PBMCs, taken around atezolizumab (anti-PD-L1) treatment. The chain employs TRBV7-2 and TRBJ2-1; 11 bases fit TRBD2. This clonotype originated in a woman of 80 years or more with urothelial cancer. CDR3 bases: TGTGCCAGCGCTAGGGGGAGACTAGCGGGATTAAATGAGCAGTTCTTC. Translating it yields CASARGRLAGLNEQFF.